Below, 26 T cell receptor beta chains from the same sample are listed, as sequenced in a study of OX40 agonist ivuxolimab in advanced cancers. Produced via immunoSEQ multiplex PCR; TCRdb's table is partial and in-frame only. The table has roughly 79,000 clones, 70% to 90% seen once. The specimen comprised CD4+ or CD8+ T cells sorted from blood, sampled in a trial of the OX40 agonist ivuxolimab. All receptors derive from an adult with an advanced solid tumor such as melanoma, head and neck, liver or kidney cancer.

This rearrangement joins TRBV28 to TRBJ2-1; D tentatively fits TRBD1 or TRBD2 (5 bases each). CDR1 and CDR2 (germline): MDHEN, SYDVKM. This CDR3 has 16 amino acids. V dropped 5 bases and J dropped 6 bases, with 20 bases sitting between them. For the CDR3, the DNA is TGTGCCAGCAGTAGCCTTGTGGACACGGGGCCCAATGAGCAGTTCTTC. Encoded protein: CASSSLVDTGPNEQFF.

This chain links TRBV18 with TRBJ1-6; 8 positions match TRBD1. In germline, CDR1 is KGHSH, CDR2 LQKENI. The ends lost 5 bases at V and 7 bases at J; junction bases unmatched: 4. This CDR3 has 14 amino acids. The CDR3 DNA is TGTGCCAGCTCATTGGGACAGGAGAATTCACCCCTCCACTTT. Translating it yields CASSLGQENSPLHF.

The V gene is TRBV11-2, the J gene TRBJ1-2, with D unclear. V was cut by 5 bases and J by 4 bases, with 17 bases left in between. Germline CDR1 is SGHAT and CDR2 is FQNNGV. CDR3 length equals 15 residues. CDR3 region: CASSPRTSGGYGYTF. The CDR3 coding sequence is TGTGCCAGCAGCCCACGTACGTCCGGCGGCTATGGCTACACCTTC.

By share, this clone counts as medium-sized. The J gene is TRBJ2-7, the V gene TRBV2; possibly TRBD2 for D (5 bases). Germline V gene data show CDR1 as SNHLY and CDR2 as FYNNEI. The CDR3 is 14 residues long. V was pared by 4 bases and J by 1 base, with 11 bases between. CDR3 residues: CASSADSPSYEQYF. The CDR3 DNA reads as TGTGCCAGCAGTGCGGACTCCCCTTCCTACGAGCAGTACTTC.

The chain employs TRBV7-2 and TRBJ2-3, with 9 bases lining up with TRBD2. The CDR3 contains 15 residues. Germline V gene sequence: CDR1 SGHTA, CDR2 FQGNSA. The V gene end was trimmed by 4 bases and the J gene end by 1 base; junction bases not matched to a gene: 3. This chain's CDR3 is CASSSRTSGTDTQYF. The CDR3 nucleotides are TGTGCCAGCAGCTCCCGGACTAGCGGCACAGATACGCAGTATTTT.

This chain joins TRBV27 and TRBJ2-6; unclear D gene. CDR1 MNHEY and CDR2 SMNVEV come from the germline V gene (reference sequence). The V gene lost 3 bases and the J gene lost 2 bases, with 5 bases spanning the gap. CDR3 length: 14 residues. The CDR3 region is CASSFRAGANVLTF. CDR3 in DNA: TGTGCCAGCAGTTTTCGGGCTGGGGCCAACGTCCTGACTTTC.

CDR3 sequence: CASSATRPKETQYF. CDR3 DNA: TGTGCCAGCAGTGCGACAAGACCGAAAGAGACCCAGTACTTC. The V call is TRBV28, the J call TRBJ2-5; D unresolved. The germline V and J ends were trimmed by 5 bases and 3 bases, with 13 bases remaining between them. The germline CDR1 and CDR2 sequences are MDHEN and SYDVKM. This CDR3 comprises 14 residues.

The rearrangement joins TRBV29-1 to TRBJ2-7, with TRBD2 identical over 9 bases. After removal of 4 bases from V and 6 bases from J, the junction contained 4 bases not matched to a gene. Looked up from germline, CDR1 is SQVTM and CDR2 is ANQGSEA. The CDR3 contains 12 residues. CDR3 sequence reads: CSVGSGSAEQYF. The CDR3 nucleotides are TGCAGCGTTGGTAGCGGGAGTGCCGAGCAGTACTTC.

V usage is TRBV28 and J usage is TRBJ2-5; no reliable D call. The last part of the DNA fits TRBJ2-7 better; the J call may be wrong. Germline loops: CDR1 MDHEN, CDR2 SYDVKM. This CDR3 has 13 amino acids. Here the CDR3 DNA reads TGTGCCAGCAGTACGACTCCTTCCTACGAGCAGTACTTC. Its translation: CASSTTPSYEQYF.

CDR3 region: CASSPGQGFNQPQHF. The CDR3 region has the DNA TGTGCCAGCAGTCCGGGACAGGGGTTCAATCAGCCCCAGCATTTT. This chain uses TRBV7-9 with TRBJ1-5; TRBD1 matches 10 bases. The CDR3 is made up of 15 amino acids. Germline CDR1 and CDR2: SEHNR and FQNEAQ (reference sequence). Trimming took 6 bases from V and 3 from J; bases not matched to a gene: 5.

V usage is TRBV28 and J usage is TRBJ2-1, with 9 bases that match TRBD2. The CDR3 consists of 17 residues. V was clipped by 5 bases and J by 2 bases; unmatched bases: 10. From germline, CDR1 is MDHEN and CDR2 SYDVKM. The CDR3 sequence: CASSPSFAGGPYNEQFF. CDR3 bases: TGTGCCAGCAGTCCGTCTTTCGCGGGAGGGCCCTACAATGAGCAGTTCTTC. Using reference TRBV28 and TRBJ2-1 for the parts outside the CDR3, the full variable domain is DVKVTQSSRYLVKRTGEKVFLECVQDMDHENMFWYRQDPGLGLRLIYFSYDVKMKEKGDIPEGYSVSREKKERFSLILESASTNQTSMYLCASSPSFAGGPYNEQFFGPGTRLTVL.

The chain is built from TRBV9 and TRBJ2-7; a weak D match, TRBD1 (5 bases). Between the trimmed V and J ends, which lost 1 base and 0 bases, there was a span of 8 bases. Germline-derived CDR1 and CDR2 are SGDLS and YYNGEE. The CDR3 spans 14 residues. This CDR3 is CASSVQGRSYEQYF. CDR3 bases: TGTGCCAGCAGCGTACAGGGCCGCTCCTACGAGCAGTACTTC.

This chain uses TRBV7-9 with TRBJ1-5; 10 nucleotides align to TRBD1. CDR3 length equals 15 residues. Trimming removed 5 bases from V and 3 bases from J; junction bases left unmatched: 4. Germline V gene lookup returns CDR1 SEHNR and CDR2 FQNEAQ (reference sequence). CDR3 DNA sequence: TGTGCCAGCAGCCCCGGGACAGGGGACAATCAGCCCCAGCATTTT. Translated, it gives CASSPGTGDNQPQHF.

CDR3 loop: CASRTTGVETQYF. As DNA, the CDR3 is TGTGCCAGCAGAACGACAGGGGTGGAGACCCAGTACTTC. This chain joins TRBV6-1 and TRBJ2-5, with TRBD1 matching over 8 bases. Germline V lookup: CDR1 MNHNS, CDR2 SASEGT. The V gene end was trimmed by 6 bases and the J gene end by 5 bases; junction bases not matched to a gene: 5. This CDR3 has 13 residues.

The V and J genes are TRBV5-1 and TRBJ2-7, with 11 bases fitting TRBD2. Unmatched junction bases numbered 3, after V lost 5 bases and J lost 2 bases. The CDR3 runs to 14 residues. CDR1 SGHRS and CDR2 YFSETQ come from the germline V gene. The CDR3 region is CASSSGGGPYEQYF. CDR3 DNA: TGCGCCAGCAGTAGCGGGGGGGGACCCTACGAGCAGTACTTC. The full variable domain, in which reference TRBV5-1 and TRBJ2-7 provide the parts outside the CDR3, is KAGVTQTPRYLIKTRGQQVTLSCSPISGHRSVSWYQQTPGQGLQFLFEYFSETQRNKGNFPGRFSGRQFSNSRSEMNVSTLELGDSALYLCASSSGGGPYEQYFGPGTRLTVT.

The V and J genes are TRBV5-5 and TRBJ2-5; D ambiguous. This CDR3 comprises 14 residues. The V and J ends lost 0 bases and 5 bases respectively, with 11 bases between them. Looked up from germline, CDR1 is SGHKS and CDR2 is YYEKEE (reference sequence). This CDR3 reads CASSLDLDLETQYF. DNA of the CDR3: TGTGCCAGCAGCTTGGATCTGGATTTGGAGACCCAGTACTTC.

The rearrangement joins TRBV14 to TRBJ2-1; D remains ambiguous. Trimming removed 1 base from V and 4 bases from J, with 5 bases in between. The CDR3 has 13 amino acids. Germline values: CDR1 SGHDN, CDR2 FVKESK. The CDR3 DNA sequence: TGTGCCAGCAGCCAAGGCAGATACAATGAGCAGTTCTTC. This sequence encodes CASSQGRYNEQFF.

This rearrangement joins TRBV5-1 to TRBJ2-5; a weak D match, TRBD2 (7 bases). Trimming took 4 bases from V and 5 from J, leaving 18 bases between them. Germline values: CDR1 SGHRS, CDR2 YFSETQ. The CDR3 has 15 residues. The CDR3 bases are TGCGCCAGCAGCCTAAGTTTACAGGGAGGGGAGACCCAGTACTTC. It yields the protein CASSLSLQGGETQYF.

V gene TRBV6-1 combines with J gene TRBJ1-2, with D possibly TRBD1 on 5 matching bases. V was pared by 3 bases and J by 1 base, with 12 bases between. Germline loops: CDR1 MNHNS, CDR2 SASEGT. The CDR3 runs 15 residues. CDR3 residues: CASSDRGGDNYGYTF. The CDR3 nucleotides read TGTGCCAGCAGTGACCGGGGAGGGGATAACTATGGCTACACCTTC.

The chain has TRBV5-8 and TRBJ2-1; 7 bases map to TRBD2. Germline V lookup: CDR1 SGHTS, CDR2 YDEGEE. The CDR3 has 16 residues. The V gene end was trimmed by 4 bases and the J gene end by 3 bases; junction bases not matched to a gene: 10. The CDR3, as DNA: TGTGCCAGCAGCACCCTAGCGGCTCTTAACTACAATGAGCAGTTCTTC. Its translation: CASSTLAALNYNEQFF.

A single count supports this clone. This chain uses TRBV7-9 with TRBJ2-5; maybe TRBD2 (6 bases). TRBJ2-7 matches the DNA end more closely, so the J call is doubtful. Germline V gene lookup returns CDR1 SEHNR and CDR2 FQNEAQ (reference sequence). The CDR3 runs 13 residues. The CDR3, as DNA: TGTGCCAGCAGCTTTGCGGGAACCTACGAGCAGTACTTC. Its protein is CASSFAGTYEQYF.

This sequence joins TRBV5-6 and TRBJ1-1; tentatively, D is TRBD1 (5 bases). Trimming stripped 2 bases from V and 2 bases from J, with 7 bases between. The germline V gene has CDR1 SGHDT and CDR2 YYEEEE. The CDR3 consists of 13 residues. In DNA form, the CDR3 reads TGTGCCAGCAGCTTTGGGGGAAACACTGAAGCTTTCTTT. Protein: CASSFGGNTEAFF.

This chain joins TRBV19 and TRBJ2-7; 14 bases are a match to TRBD2. J lost 3 bases, V lost 3 bases, and 4 bases had no gene match. Germline V lookup: CDR1 LNHDA, CDR2 SQIVND (reference sequence). The CDR3 sequence is 16 residues long. CDR3 in DNA: TGTGCCAGTAGTATCTCCGGGACTAGCGGGAGCTACGAGCAGTACTTC. Translating gives CASSISGTSGSYEQYF. Full variable domain (outside the CDR3, taken from reference TRBV19 and TRBJ2-7): DGGITQSPKYLFRKEGQNVTLSCEQNLNHDAMYWYRQDPGQGLRLIYYSQIVNDFQKGDIAEGYSVSREKKESFPLTVTSAQKNPTAFYLCASSISGTSGSYEQYFGPGTRLTVT.

This clone has a single count. The chain employs TRBV28 and TRBJ2-1, with 8 bases identical to TRBD2. After removal of 3 bases from V and 7 bases from J, the junction contained 8 bases not matched to a gene. Germline V CDR1 and CDR2: MDHEN, SYDVKM. This CDR3 is built from 15 residues. The CDR3: CASSFPAGEVNEQFF. CDR3 DNA: TGTGCCAGCAGTTTCCCAGCGGGAGAGGTGAATGAGCAGTTCTTC.

The chain recombines TRBV25-1 with TRBJ2-1; the D gene is possibly TRBD2 (6 bases). The CDR3 extends over 14 amino acids. CDR1 is MGHDK and CDR2 is SYGVNS in the germline V gene. Deletions cut 5 bases from V and 9 bases from J, with 17 bases between. The CDR3 is CASSSRDWGSEQFF. The DNA of the CDR3 is TGTGCCAGCAGTAGCCGGGACTGGGGGAGTGAGCAGTTCTTC.

The chain joins TRBV28 to TRBJ2-7; no clear D gene. In germline, CDR1 is MDHEN, CDR2 SYDVKM. The CDR3 is made up of 12 amino acids. Between the trimmed V and J ends, which lost 3 bases and 3 bases, there was a span of 6 bases. The DNA of the CDR3 is TGTGCCAGCAGTTTGCCTCTCTACGAGCAGTACTTC. As protein: CASSLPLYEQYF.